These T cell receptor beta chains were read from a single sample in a study of T cell repertoires in cytomegalovirus infection. Their antigen targets remain unknown. One entry per CDR3 protein, called by TCRdb with MiXCR from the reads. The table has about 920,000 distinct CDR3 sequences, roughly 31% seen once. Here the sequenced sample was cultured CD8+ T cells from PBMCs, taken from culture after CMV antigen stimulation. The source of these receptors is a human donor in good health (CMV status not recorded). Some clones in this sample may be carry-over from other donors' samples. The CDR3 runs from the conserved cysteine through the conserved F or W. The D gene is left open where the match is weak. Clone size appears in some rows only: once, few, many, or a class for an expanded clone.

CASSFPSGPREHIQYF	TGTGCCAGCAGCTTCCCCTCCGGGCCCCGTGAGCACATTCAGTACTTC	.	TRBJ2-4	TRBV7-4	.
CASSTQGKGDQPQHF	TGTGCCAGCAGCACACAGGGAAAGGGTGATCAGCCCCAGCATTTT	.	TRBJ1-5	TRBV5-6	.
CSVEGGTDTQYF	TGCAGCGTTGAAGGGGGGACAGATACGCAGTATTTT	few	TRBJ2-3	TRBV29-1	.
CASSPRTGWKNTEAFF	TGTGCCAGCAGCCCAAGAACAGGATGGAAGAACACTGAAGCTTTCTTT	.	TRBJ1-1	TRBV4-2	.
CATSKTGAYSNYGYTF	TGTGCCACCAGCAAGACAGGGGCCTATTCGAACTATGGCTACACCTTC	.	TRBJ1-2	TRBV15	TRBD1
CASSLVRLSSYNEQFF	TGTGCCAGCAGCTTAGTGAGGTTGAGCTCCTACAATGAGCAGTTCTTC	many	TRBJ2-1	TRBV7-8	.
CVSRKLGNSPLHF	TGTGTCAGCAGAAAGTTAGGGAATTCACCCCTCCACTTT	.	TRBJ1-6	TRBV27	.
CASSIGTPYSNQPQHF	TGTGCCAGCAGCATTGGGACACCCTATAGCAATCAGCCCCAGCATTTT	few	TRBJ1-5	TRBV7-8	.
CASTYRVSTEAFF	TGTGCCAGCACCTACAGGGTTAGCACTGAAGCTTTCTTT	.	TRBJ1-1	TRBV2	.
CASSSIMEQYF	TGTGCCAGCAGCTCGATTATGGAGCAGTACTTC	.	TRBJ2-7	TRBV5-3	.
CASTDHLMDIAGELFF	TGTGCCAGTACGGATCACCTCATGGACATCGCCGGGGAGCTGTTTTTT	few	TRBJ2-2	TRBV19	.
CASSLEGGAERQQFF	TGTGCCAGCAGCTTAGAAGGGGGGGCCGAGCGTCAGCAGTTCTTC	few	TRBJ2-1	TRBV7-6	.
CASSELTVQPQHF	TGTGCCAGCAGTGAATTAACGGTTCAGCCCCAGCATTTT	few	TRBJ1-5	TRBV6-1	.
CASSRIYLTGGTDTQYF	TGTGCCAGCAGCCGAATTTACTTGACAGGGGGCACAGATACGCAGTATTTT	.	TRBJ2-3	TRBV7-9	TRBD1
CASSFVGGTEHNEQFF	TGTGCCAGCAGTTTCGTGGGGGGGACAGAACACAATGAGCAGTTCTTC	.	TRBJ2-1	TRBV6-5	.
CASSLFTEAFF	TGTGCCAGCAGCCTATTCACTGAAGCTTTCTTT	many	TRBJ1-1	TRBV12-3/TRBV12-4	.
CASLGPPEQFF	TGTGCCAGTTTAGGCCCCCCGGAGCAGTTCTTC	few	TRBJ2-1	TRBV6-1	.
CASSAGTLNEQFF	TGTGCCAGCAGTGCCGGGACCCTGAATGAGCAGTTCTTC	many	TRBJ2-1	TRBV7-6	.
CASSPGVNMNTEAFF	TGTGCCAGCAGTCCAGGGGTTAACATGAACACTGAAGCTTTCTTT	.	TRBJ1-1	TRBV2	.
CASSEGLEQAYEQYF	TGTGCCAGCAGTGAAGGGTTGGAACAGGCCTACGAGCAGTACTTC	few	TRBJ2-7	TRBV6-1	.
CASSIRARALDEQFF	TGTGCCAGTAGTATTAGGGCGAGAGCCCTGGATGAGCAGTTCTTC	few	TRBJ2-1	TRBV19	.
CASPGGGKAFF	TGTGCCAGCCCTGGGGGGGGCAAGGCTTTCTTT	few	TRBJ1-1	TRBV12-3/TRBV12-4	.
CASSLALRGELFF	TGTGCCAGCAGCTTAGCGCTACGGGGGGAGCTGTTTTTT	many	TRBJ2-2	TRBV7-6	.
CASSWDGGSNYGYTF	TGTGCCAGCAGTTGGGACGGAGGCTCTAACTATGGCTACACCTTC	.	TRBJ1-2	TRBV27	.
CSVDTGAEAFF	TGCAGCGTCGATACAGGGGCTGAAGCTTTCTTT	.	TRBJ1-1	TRBV29-1	TRBD1
CASSLWSIPGPGLMNTEAFF	TGTGCCAGCAGCTTATGGAGTATTCCCGGACCAGGGCTGATGAACACTGAAGCTTTCTTT	.	TRBJ1-1	TRBV7-3	.
CASSRTTGSEKLFF	TGTGCCAGTAGCAGAACAACGGGGAGTGAAAAACTGTTTTTT	.	TRBJ1-4	TRBV19	.
CASSEQGGSYNEQFF	TGTGCCAGCAGCGAACAGGGGGGCTCCTACAATGAGCAGTTCTTC	many	TRBJ2-1	TRBV9	TRBD1
CASSLVGTGGREKLFF	TGTGCCAGCAGCTTAGTGGGGACAGGGGGTCGGGAAAAACTGTTTTTT	.	TRBJ1-4	TRBV7-8	TRBD1